Reported below is one TCR beta chain. The antigen it recognizes is unknown. The input lacks base qualities; no much larger clone sits a single base away. TCRbeta CDR3 regions were amplified from genomic DNA by means of the immunoSEQ Assay, a bias-controlled multiplex PCR. In the authors' own workflow: Within the assay, amplification of reference gene primers was used to estimate how many nucleated cells each sample contained. To quantify the absolute abundance of each unique TCRbeta CDR3 rearrangement, sequence reads were collapsed and filtered. Productive Simpson clonality was computed per sample as the square root of Simpson's diversity index over productive rearrangements. What TCRdb holds here is the immuneACCESS table cut down to in-frame rearrangements. Part of the clones is not present; checked against another copy, under half of the missing clones reflect an unresolved V gene, and the others are unexplained. V and J calls and clone size are copied from that table; D and trimming were computed from the DNA. This sample is represented by over 200,000 clones; about 88% of them were singletons. The ten largest make up 1.5% to 2% of the sample.

The CDR1 and CDR2 encoded by the germline V gene are SGHVS and FQNEAQ. The CDR3 numbers 15 residues from cysteine through phenylalanine. The read is trimmed to its CDR3 DNA, 45 bases read in frame from base 1. This record comes from a study of blood T cell repertoires in COVID-19 (dated by TCRdb to about 2020). Context from the whole study: Samples from collaborators originated in the United States, Italy and Spain and spanned both the acute and convalescent phases of COVID-19. The samples were drawn from two sources: the first 160 participants of the ongoing ImmuneRACE study, and 1,200 or so subjects contributed by 6 global collaborators. HLA class I and class II types, where available, came from metadata supplied by the sample provider rather than from assay-based typing. The repertoires were released in a freely available public database meant as a resource for research on the immune response to SARS-CoV-2. Sample metadata almost always included a de-identified subject ID, COVID-19 status, age in years and sex. The material from the prospective study consisted of cDNA or gDNA derived from T cells, B-cell-depleted T cells, or PBMCs. Deeply sampled blood TCRbeta repertoires from subjects exposed to, actively infected with, or recovered from COVID-19 were included in the dataset. Overall results and qualifications from the work: The amount of clinical and demographic metadata varied by source and participant and was provided uncurated.

Collaborating institutions collected whole blood in K2EDTA tubes following their own protocols. For TCRbeta analysis, collaborators shipped samples as frozen whole blood, isolated PBMCs, or DNA extracted from either of those sample types. The material sequenced was peripheral blood. The V gene is TRBV7-8 and the J gene is TRBJ2-5, with 8 junctional bases fitting TRBD2. The source of this sequence is a man between 35 and 55 years old with active or convalescent COVID-19. The DNA reads as follows: TGTGGCACGGTTCCCCACGGGGGGGCTCGTGAGGCCCAGTACTTC. Translated, this is CGTVPHGGAREAQYF.